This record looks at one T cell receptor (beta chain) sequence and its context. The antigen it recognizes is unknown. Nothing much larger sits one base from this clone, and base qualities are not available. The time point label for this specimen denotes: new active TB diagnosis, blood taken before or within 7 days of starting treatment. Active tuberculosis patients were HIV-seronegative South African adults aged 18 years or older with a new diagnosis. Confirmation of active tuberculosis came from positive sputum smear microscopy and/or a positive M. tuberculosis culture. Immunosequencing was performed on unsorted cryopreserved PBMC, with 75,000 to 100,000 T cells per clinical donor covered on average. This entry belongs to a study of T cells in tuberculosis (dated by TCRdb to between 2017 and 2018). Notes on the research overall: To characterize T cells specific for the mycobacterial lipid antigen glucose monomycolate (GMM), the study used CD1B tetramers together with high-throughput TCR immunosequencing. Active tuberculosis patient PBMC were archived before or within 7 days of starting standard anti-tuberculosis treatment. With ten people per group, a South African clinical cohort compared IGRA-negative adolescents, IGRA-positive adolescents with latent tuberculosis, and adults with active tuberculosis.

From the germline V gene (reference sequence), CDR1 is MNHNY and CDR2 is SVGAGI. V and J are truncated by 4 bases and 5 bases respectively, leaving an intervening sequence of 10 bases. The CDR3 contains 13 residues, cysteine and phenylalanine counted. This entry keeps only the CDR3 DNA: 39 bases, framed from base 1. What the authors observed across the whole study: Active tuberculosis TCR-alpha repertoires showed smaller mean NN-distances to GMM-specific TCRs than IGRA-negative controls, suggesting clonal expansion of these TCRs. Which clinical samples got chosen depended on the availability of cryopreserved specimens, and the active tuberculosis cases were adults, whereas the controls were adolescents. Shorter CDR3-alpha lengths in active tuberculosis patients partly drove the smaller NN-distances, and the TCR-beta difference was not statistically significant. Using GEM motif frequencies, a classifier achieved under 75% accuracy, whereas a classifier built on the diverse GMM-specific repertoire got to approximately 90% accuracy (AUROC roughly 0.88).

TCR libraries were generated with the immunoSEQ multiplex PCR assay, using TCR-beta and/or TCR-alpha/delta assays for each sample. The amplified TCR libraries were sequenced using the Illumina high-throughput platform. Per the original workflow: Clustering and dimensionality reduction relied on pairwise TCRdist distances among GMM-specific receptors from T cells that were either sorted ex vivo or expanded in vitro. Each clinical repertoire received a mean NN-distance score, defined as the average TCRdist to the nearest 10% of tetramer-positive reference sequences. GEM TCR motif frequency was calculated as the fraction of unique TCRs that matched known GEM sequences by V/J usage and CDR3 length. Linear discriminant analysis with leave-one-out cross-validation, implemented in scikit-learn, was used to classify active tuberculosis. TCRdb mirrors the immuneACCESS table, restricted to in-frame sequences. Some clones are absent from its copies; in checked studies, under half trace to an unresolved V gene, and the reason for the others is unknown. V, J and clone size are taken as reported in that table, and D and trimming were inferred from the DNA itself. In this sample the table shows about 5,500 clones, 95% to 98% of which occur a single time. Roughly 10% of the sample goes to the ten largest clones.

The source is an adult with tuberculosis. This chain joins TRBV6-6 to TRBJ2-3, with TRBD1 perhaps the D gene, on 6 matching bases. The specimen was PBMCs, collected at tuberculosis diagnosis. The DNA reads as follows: TGTGCCAGCAGTTTCTACAGGGTAGATACGCAGTATTTT. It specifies CASSFYRVDTQYF.